A selection of T cell receptor beta chains follows, all from one sample in a study of monozygotic twins with inflammatory bowel disease. TCRdb re-called the 5' RACE reads and shows each CDR3 protein once, DNA omitted. This repertoire includes 300,000 to 400,000 distinct CDR3 sequences. The source material was blood. The receptors shown here come from a human donor with ulcerative colitis or Crohn's disease, or a healthy co-twin of an affected twin (not recorded which). Both conserved end residues are part of each CDR3.

j_call | v_call | cdr3_aa
TRBJ2-1 | TRBV5-4 | CASSLSQGPTHTYNEQFF
TRBJ2-1 | TRBV28 | CASSFLAYNEQFF
TRBJ2-4 | TRBV10-3 | CAISWGPGENIQYF
TRBJ2-7 | TRBV11-2 | CASSRSGTVYEQYF
TRBJ2-3 | TRBV5-1 | CASSLSFSTDTQYF
TRBJ1-2 | TRBV12-3/TRBV12-4 | CASSPPGQGPYGYTF
TRBJ1-1 | TRBV20-1 | CSAPKGGNTEAFF
TRBJ1-3 | TRBV5-1 | CASSGATTGNTIYF
TRBJ2-4 | TRBV3-1 | CASSPSVDMQYF
TRBJ2-1 | TRBV5-5 | CASSLVSSYNEQFF
TRBJ1-2 | TRBV18 | CASSSTGTNEGDTF
TRBJ2-7 | TRBV20-1 | CSARDPGQPYEQYF
TRBJ2-7 | TRBV20-1 | CSANPGTGRDEQYF
TRBJ2-5 | TRBV7-7 | CASSYGLAGGQETQYF
TRBJ1-1 | TRBV4-1 | CASSQHSGTGTGGKGVAFF
TRBJ2-7 | TRBV7-2 | CASSLVGIPTYEQYF
TRBJ1-3 | TRBV5-1 | CASSLDFGNSGNTIYF
TRBJ2-7 | TRBV7-9 | CASSLGDNYEQYF
TRBJ1-1 | TRBV29-1 | CSVGQGGTEAFF
TRBJ2-1 | TRBV2 | CASSAVREGSYNEQFF
TRBJ2-4 | TRBV5-1 | CASSLEGQKNIHYF
TRBJ2-7 | TRBV20-1 | CSAKTSVAYYEQYF
TRBJ1-2 | TRBV28 | CASSNDSEGYTF